This T cell receptor (beta chain) was identified in a study of CD8 T cells in cerebrospinal fluid in Alzheimer's disease. TCRdb re-called the 10x single-cell sequencing reads; every CDR3 protein appears as one record, without DNA. The listing records fewer than 1,400 distinct CDR3 sequences. General observations from the study: The authors cautioned that cerebrospinal fluid EBV-specific TCRs do not prove EBV causes Alzheimer's.

This clonotype is classed as large by frequency. The antigen is undetermined. The sequenced sample consisted of cerebrospinal fluid. This clonotype was obtained from a human donor with mild cognitive impairment.

The CDR3 protein is CASSQVPQGAKNIQYF. The chain joins TRBV3-1 to TRBJ2-4; as DNA is missing, the TRBD1 call by TCRdb cannot be tested. The CDR3 contains 16 residues. Germline V CDR1 and CDR2: LGHDT, YNNKEL (reference sequence).